The following is a T cell receptor (beta chain) sequence with its context. In the authors' methods: It was from reference gene primer amplification that nucleated cell counts were estimated. Clones were sequenced by immunoSEQ multiplex PCR, and TCRdb holds only the in-frame ones, with some missing. V and J calls and clone size come straight from that table; D and trimming were deduced from the DNA. The data contain around 250,000 clones, about 90% of them seen just once; the ten biggest clones take up 1.2%. This sample is part of a study of blood T cell repertoires in COVID-19. The wider study: Donors in the United States, Italy and Spain gave samples during acute or convalescent COVID-19.

Participant reports of clinical history set cohort assignment. Input material: PBMCs or T cells enriched from blood (not recorded which). The source is a human donor in a cohort exposed to, infected with or recovered from COVID-19 (not recorded which). The donor label of this sample is uncertain.

The CDR3 nucleotides read TGTGCCAGCTCACCACCGAACAGGGGGGCGACTGAAGCTTTCTTT. Residues: CASSPPNRGATEAFF. The chain is built from TRBV18 and TRBJ1-1, with TRBD1 matching 8 bases. Germline lookup yields CDR1 KGHSH and CDR2 LQKENI. V gave up 0 bases and J gave up 5 bases; unmatched junction bases: 5. This CDR3 contains 15 residues. The full variable domain, rest sourced from reference TRBV18 and TRBJ1-1, is NAGVMQNPRHLVRRRGQEARLRCSPMKGHSHVYWYRQLPEEGLKFMVYLQKENIIDESGMPKERFSAEFPKEGPSILRIQQVVRGDSAAYFCASSPPNRGATEAFFGQGTRLTVV.